Listed below are T cell receptor beta chains from one sample, sequenced in a study of OX40 agonist ivuxolimab in advanced cancers. Produced via immunoSEQ multiplex PCR; TCRdb's table is partial and in-frame only. The table records approximately 60,000 clones, under 85% of them present only once. The specimen was CD4+ or CD8+ T cells sorted from blood, collected in a trial of the OX40 agonist ivuxolimab. The receptors stem from an adult with an advanced solid tumor such as melanoma, head and neck, liver or kidney cancer. The CDR3 runs from the conserved cysteine through the conserved F or W. D genes are given only for firm matches. Rows give clone size only sometimes, using once, few, many, or a class for an expanded clone.

d_gene,j_gene,abundance,v_gene,CDR3aa,CDR3nt
NA,TRBJ1-2,few,TRBV5-6,CASSLDSPNYGYTF,TGTGCCAGCAGCTTGGACAGCCCTAACTATGGCTACACCTTC
NA,TRBJ1-4,NA,TRBV25-1,CASSEYEWRRTNEKLFF,TGTGCCAGCAGTGAATATGAATGGAGGAGAACTAATGAAAAACTGTTTTTT
NA,TRBJ1-1,NA,TRBV12-5,CASGLSGFGDTEAFF,TGTGCTAGTGGTTTGTCAGGGTTCGGGGACACTGAAGCTTTCTTT
NA,TRBJ1-1,few,TRBV10-2,CASSGTLVTEAFF,TGCGCCAGCAGTGGGACACTGGTCACTGAAGCTTTCTTT
NA,TRBJ2-6,NA,TRBV7-9,CASSLTVSSGANVLTF,TGTGCCAGCAGCTTAACTGTAAGCTCTGGGGCCAACGTCCTGACTTTC
NA,TRBJ2-7,NA,TRBV6-5,CASSLHQGTYEQYF,TGTGCCAGCAGTCTCCATCAGGGTACCTACGAGCAGTACTTC
TRBD2,TRBJ2-5,NA,TRBV10-3,CAISDSGTIETQYF,TGTGCCATCAGTGACTCCGGGACTATTGAGACCCAGTACTTC
NA,TRBJ2-1,NA,TRBV2,CASRFGSSPSYNEQFF,TGTGCCAGCAGATTTGGGTCCTCGCCCTCCTACAATGAGCAGTTCTTC
TRBD1,TRBJ2-3,NA,TRBV6-1,CASSPWTGSTDTQYF,TGTGCCAGCAGTCCCTGGACAGGGAGCACAGATACGCAGTATTTT
NA,TRBJ2-2,NA,TRBV11-2,CASSLATGGTGELFF,TGTGCCAGCAGCTTAGCTACAGGAGGCACCGGGGAGCTGTTTTTT
NA,TRBJ2-3,NA,TRBV19,CASSLRRGESDTQYF,TGTGCCAGTAGTCTGAGGAGGGGGGAGTCAGATACGCAGTATTTT
NA,TRBJ2-5,once,TRBV7-8,CASSFPGSPKTQYF,TGTGCCAGCAGCTTCCCTGGGAGCCCAAAGACCCAGTACTTC
TRBD1,TRBJ1-1,NA,TRBV5-1,CASSFLGTGGTGTEAFF,TGCGCCAGCAGCTTCCTCGGGACAGGGGGTACTGGCACTGAAGCTTTCTTT
NA,TRBJ2-1,NA,TRBV4-1,CASSQEEGNNEQFF,TGCGCCAGCAGCCAAGAGGAGGGGAACAATGAGCAGTTCTTC
NA,TRBJ1-5,NA,TRBV10-3,CAISESTVSNQPQHF,TGTGCCATCAGTGAGTCGACGGTTAGCAATCAGCCCCAGCATTTT
NA,TRBJ2-3,few,TRBV9,CASSSRQGGTDTQYF,TGTGCCAGCAGCTCGAGACAGGGAGGAACAGATACGCAGTATTTT
NA,TRBJ2-1,NA,TRBV18,CASSPRSRPEQFF,TGTGCCAGCTCACCAAGGAGTCGTCCCGAGCAGTTCTTC
NA,TRBJ2-3,once,TRBV11-2,CASSLRGGQTTDTQYF,TGTGCCAGCAGCCTCAGAGGCGGGCAGACCACAGATACGCAGTATTTT
TRBD2,TRBJ2-1,NA,TRBV9,CASSVSGRASFPGEQFF,TGTGCCAGCAGCGTTAGCGGGAGGGCCTCGTTTCCGGGTGAGCAGTTCTTC
TRBD2,TRBJ2-7,NA,TRBV5-1,CASSYRLAGVYEQYF,TGCGCCAGCAGCTACCGACTAGCGGGAGTTTACGAGCAGTACTTC
NA,TRBJ1-2,NA,TRBV5-1,CASSLGRGRYGYTF,TGCGCCAGCAGCTTGGGGAGGGGTCGCTATGGCTACACCTTC